The 11 T cell receptor beta chains reported below all come from one sample, sequenced in a study of T-cell reconstitution after alpha-beta-depleted transplantation in children. Unique molecular identifiers were incorporated when the TCRbeta library was constructed. TCRdb passed the PCR reads through MiXCR, listing each CDR3 protein once. The sample lists approximately 430,000 distinct CDR3 sequences; roughly 16% were seen once. The material sequenced was PBMCs, mostly from graft donor cells, taken 360 days after TCRalphabeta/CD19-depleted stem cell transplant. The receptors derive from a boy younger than two who had a stem cell transplant for Wiskott-Aldrich syndrome, so the T cells may come from the graft donor.

The CDR3 region has the DNA TGTGCCAGCAGCTTTAGCGTTCGGGGGTACCAAGAGACCCAGTACTTC. Translating gives CASSFSVRGYQETQYF. This chain joins TRBV11-3 and TRBJ2-5, with D perhaps TRBD2 (6 bases). Per germline, CDR1 SGHNT and CDR2 YENEEA. V lost 3 bases, J lost 0 bases, and 14 bases lay in between. CDR3 length equals 16 residues.

This clonotype has more than one count but fewer than ten. The chain combines TRBV12-3 or TRBV12-4 with TRBJ2-7; a weak D match, TRBD2 (5 bases). Trimming shortened V by 3 bases and J by 0 bases, and 15 bases separated the two germline ends. The CDR3 totals 16 residues. In nucleotides, the CDR3 is TGTGCCAGCAGTTTTGGAGGTCTCGAGGTCTCCTACGAGCAGTACTTC. It codes for CASSFGGLEVSYEQYF.

This rearrangement joins TRBV20-1 to TRBJ1-5; D is perhaps TRBD1 (5 bases). Trimming shortened V by 6 bases and J by 10 bases, and 19 bases separated the two germline ends. There are 13 residues in the CDR3. Germline CDR1 is DFQATT and CDR2 is SNEGSKA (reference sequence). The CDR3 reads CSAGGAQIKPQHF. The CDR3, as DNA: TGCAGTGCGGGCGGGGCCCAAATCAAACCCCAGCATTTT.

This clonotype was counted only a few times. The rearrangement links TRBV5-1 to TRBJ2-5; perhaps TRBD2 as D (5 bases). This CDR3 is built from 12 residues. From germline, CDR1 is SGHRS and CDR2 YFSETQ. The DNA of the CDR3 is TGCGCTACCCGTGGGGAGTTTGGGACCCAGTACTTC. Amino acid sequence: CATRGEFGTQYF.

In its sample, this clonotype was seen a few times. This likely comes from a read error, as the CDR3 has no conserved phenylalanine or tryptophan at its end. The chain employs TRBV7-9 and TRBJ2-3, with D perhaps matching TRBD1 (5 bases). The CDR3 spans 13 residues. Germline V gene sequence: CDR1 SEHNR, CDR2 FQNEAQ (reference sequence). Trimming shortened V by 5 bases and J by 3 bases, and 9 bases separated the two germline ends. DNA for the CDR3: TGTGCCAGCAGCCTCAGGGAAACAGATACGCAGTATCTT. This codes for CASSLRETDTQYL.

The chain employs TRBV29-1 and TRBJ2-7; no clear D. The CDR3 contains 14 residues. The V end lost 5 bases, the J end lost 3 bases, and 17 bases lay between the germline ends. Germline V gene data show CDR1 as SQVTM and CDR2 as ANQGSEA. The CDR3: CSVRTPENDYEQYF. DNA of the CDR3: TGCAGCGTTCGGACCCCGGAGAACGACTACGAGCAGTACTTC.

This clonotype was observed a handful of times. This chain uses TRBV12-3 or TRBV12-4 with TRBJ2-1; maybe TRBD2 (5 bases). The CDR3 contains 14 residues. Trimming took off 3 bases at V and 9 bases at J, with 15 bases between the two ends. The CDR3 DNA follows: TGTGCCAGCAGTTTTAGCGCAGCCTGGGGTGAGCAGTTCTTC. This gives the protein CASSFSAAWGEQFF.

To note about this clonotype: One junction end disagrees with the germline gene, perhaps due to a read error. The CDR3 loop reads CASSSGQWGEQLF. CDR3 coding DNA: TGTGCCAGCAGTTCAGGACAATGGGGTGAGCAGCTCTTC. The chain joins TRBV6-5 to TRBJ2-1, with D possibly being TRBD1 (5 bases). Germline V gives CDR1 MNHEY, CDR2 SVGAGI. This CDR3 has 13 residues.

This clonotype was recorded a few times. The V call is TRBV5-1, the J call TRBJ2-3; 12 bases are a match to TRBD2. Trimming took 4 bases from V and 2 from J; bases not matched to a gene: 11. CDR3 length equals 18 residues. CDR1 SGHRS and CDR2 YFSETQ come from the germline V gene. In nucleotides, the CDR3 is TGCGCCAGCAGCCCCGGACTAGCGGGAACTTTTTACACAGATACGCAGTATTTT. Translated: CASSPGLAGTFYTDTQYF.

This clonotype was detected only a few times. V gene TRBV3-1 combines with J gene TRBJ2-5, with 7 positions matching TRBD2. V lost 4 bases to trimming and J lost 4 bases; unmatched junction nucleotides: 3. This CDR3 region has 13 residues. The germline CDR1 and CDR2 sequences are LGHDT and YNNKEL (reference sequence). CDR3 residues: CASSPWGGETQYF. The CDR3, as DNA: TGTGCCAGCAGCCCATGGGGGGGAGAGACCCAGTACTTC.

This clonotype was counted between two and nine times. The chain recombines TRBV6-1 with TRBJ2-2; the D is unclear. The CDR3 totals 16 residues. V dropped 5 bases and J dropped 1 base, with 14 bases sitting between them. Looked up from germline, CDR1 is MNHNS and CDR2 is SASEGT. DNA for the CDR3: TGTGCCAGCAGTCCAATTACAGTCTTGAACACCGGGGAGCTGTTTTTT. Protein sequence: CASSPITVLNTGELFF.